A single sample is the source of the 10 T cell receptor beta chains below, sequenced in a study of beta chain features in type 1 diabetes. Study observations and caveats: A moderate, significant TCRB CDR3 shortening appeared in type 1 diabetes across four CD4+ subsets.

Every isolated RNA sample was fully reverse transcribed, so sequencing captured expressed TCRB transcripts. Clones were sequenced by immunoSEQ multiplex PCR, and TCRdb holds only the in-frame ones, with some missing. The sample holds under 350,000 clones, around 25% seen once. These receptors have no known antigen. Sequenced material: naive CD4+ T cells from blood. The receptors derive from a woman aged 30 to 39 with type 1 diabetes.

The sample holds a few counts of this clone. The chain has TRBV19 and TRBJ2-2; tentative D call: TRBD1 (5 bases). Deletions cut 7 bases from V and 3 bases from J, with 12 bases between. The CDR3 runs 14 residues. Germline lookup yields CDR1 LNHDA and CDR2 SQIVND (reference sequence). Here the CDR3 reads CASNVRAHTGELFF. CDR3 nucleotide sequence: TGTGCCAGTAATGTCAGGGCACACACCGGGGAGCTGTTTTTT.

The table lists this clone with a few counts. V usage is TRBV19 and J usage is TRBJ2-1; TRBD2 might be the D (6 bases). The germline gives CDR1 LNHDA, CDR2 SQIVND (reference sequence). The germline V and J ends were trimmed by 3 bases and 10 bases, with 16 bases remaining between them. This CDR3 has 14 residues. Here the CDR3 reads CASSISAGAGEQFF. The CDR3 coding sequence is TGTGCCAGTAGTATCTCAGCGGGTGCCGGGGAGCAGTTCTTC.

V gene TRBV15 combines with J gene TRBJ1-1; D might be TRBD1 (6 bases). The CDR3 is made up of 15 amino acids. CDR1 is LNHNV and CDR2 is YYDKDF in the germline V gene (reference sequence). V was trimmed by 1 base and J by 3 bases, leaving 12 bases between them. The CDR3 loop reads CATSRGGQWDTEAFF. The DNA of the CDR3 is TGTGCCACCAGCAGAGGTGGACAGTGGGACACTGAAGCTTTCTTT.

This clone has more than one count but fewer than ten. The rearrangement uses TRBV29-1 and TRBJ2-1; 12 bases are shared with TRBD2. CDR1 SQVTM and CDR2 ANQGSEA come from the germline V gene. CDR3 length: 13 residues. The V gene end was trimmed by 4 bases and the J gene end by 7 bases; junction bases not matched to a gene: 2. CDR3 protein: CSVASGRENEQFF. In DNA, the CDR3 is TGCAGCGTTGCTAGCGGGAGGGAAAATGAGCAGTTCTTC.

The V and J genes are TRBV11-1 and TRBJ2-7; 8 bases fit TRBD2. The J segment lost 4 bases and the V segment lost 5 bases, leaving 10 bases of the junction unmatched. Germline CDR1 SGHAT, CDR2 FQDESV (reference sequence). The CDR3 has 15 amino acids. The CDR3 is CASSLTREGLYEQYF. CDR3 sequence (DNA): TGTGCCAGCAGCCTCACCCGGGAGGGCCTGTACGAGCAGTACTTC.

A few counts support this clone. The chain is built from TRBV5-4 and TRBJ1-2; 7 bases align to TRBD1. CDR3 size: 15 residues. In germline, CDR1 is SGHNT, CDR2 YYREEE (reference sequence). V trimming: 5 bases; J trimming: 1 base; junction bases outside the gene matches: 8. CDR3 nucleotides: TGTGCCAGCAGTCCCCGGGACAGTCTTAACTATGGCTACACCTTC. This gives the protein CASSPRDSLNYGYTF.

In DNA form, the CDR3 reads TGTGCCTGGAACGCAGGGTCAGATACGCAGTATTTT. This sequence encodes CAWNAGSDTQYF. This chain links TRBV30 with TRBJ2-3, with D tentatively TRBD1 (5 bases). Per the germline V gene, CDR1 is GTSNPN and CDR2 is SVGIG (reference sequence). The CDR3 has 12 residues. The ends were cut back, 4 bases at V and 4 bases at J, with 9 bases in the middle.

This chain uses TRBV28 with TRBJ1-5, with D uncertain. Germline V gene sequence: CDR1 MDHEN, CDR2 SYDVKM. The CDR3 length is 15 residues. V lost 5 bases, J lost 4 bases, and 15 bases lay in between. DNA for the CDR3: TGTGCCAGCAGTCCCCGTAAGAGGGAAAATCAGCCCCAGCATTTT. It codes for CASSPRKRENQPQHF.

This clone appeared a few times. V usage is TRBV5-1 and J usage is TRBJ2-1; 9 bases map to TRBD2. The length of the CDR3 is 15 residues. With 0 bases clipped from V and 6 bases from J, the junction kept 4 bases outside the gene matches. CDR1 and CDR2 (germline): SGHRS, YFSETQ. CDR3 sequence (DNA): TGCGCCAGCAGCTTGGCCCCGGGACTAGCCAATGAGCAGTTCTTC. Protein sequence: CASSLAPGLANEQFF.

The chain carries TRBV18 and TRBJ2-7, with D maybe TRBD1 (6 bases). Trimming pared 2 bases from V and 0 bases from J, leaving 11 bases between. CDR1 and CDR2 (germline): KGHSH, LQKENI. This CDR3 has 15 amino acids. The CDR3 region has the DNA TGTGCCAGCTCACCAGAGGACAGCAACTCCTACGAGCAGTACTTC. As protein: CASSPEDSNSYEQYF.